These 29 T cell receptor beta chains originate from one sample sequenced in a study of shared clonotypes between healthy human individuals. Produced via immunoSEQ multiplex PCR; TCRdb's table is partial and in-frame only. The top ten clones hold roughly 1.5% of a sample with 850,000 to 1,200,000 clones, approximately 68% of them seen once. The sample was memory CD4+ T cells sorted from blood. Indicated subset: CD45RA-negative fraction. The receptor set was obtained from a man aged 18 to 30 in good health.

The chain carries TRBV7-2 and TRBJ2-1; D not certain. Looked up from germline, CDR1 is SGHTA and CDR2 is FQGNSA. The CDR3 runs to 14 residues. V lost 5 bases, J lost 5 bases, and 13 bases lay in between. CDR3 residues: CASSPDLVDNEQFF. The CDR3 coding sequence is TGTGCCAGCAGCCCCGATTTGGTCGACAATGAGCAGTTCTTC.

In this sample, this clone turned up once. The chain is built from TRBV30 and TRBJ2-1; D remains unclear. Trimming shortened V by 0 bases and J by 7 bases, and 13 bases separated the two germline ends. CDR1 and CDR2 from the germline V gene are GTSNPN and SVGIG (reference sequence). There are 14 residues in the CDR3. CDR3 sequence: CAWSVPNAGNEQFF. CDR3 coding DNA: TGTGCCTGGAGTGTACCCAATGCTGGGAATGAGCAGTTCTTC.

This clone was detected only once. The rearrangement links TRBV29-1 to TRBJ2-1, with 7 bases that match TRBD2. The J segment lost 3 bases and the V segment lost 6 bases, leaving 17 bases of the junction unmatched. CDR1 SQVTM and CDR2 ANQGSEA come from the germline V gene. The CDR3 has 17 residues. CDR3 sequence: CSVAAGRGAVVYNEQFF. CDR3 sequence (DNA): TGCAGCGTGGCAGCGGGAAGGGGAGCAGTAGTCTACAATGAGCAGTTCTTC.

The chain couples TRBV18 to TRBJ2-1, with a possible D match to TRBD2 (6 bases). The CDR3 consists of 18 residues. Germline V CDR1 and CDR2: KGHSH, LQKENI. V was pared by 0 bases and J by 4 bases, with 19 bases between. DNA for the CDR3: TGTGCCAGCTCACCACCCCAGGGTCCTGGCGGGGTATACAATGAGCAGTTCTTC. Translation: CASSPPQGPGGVYNEQFF.

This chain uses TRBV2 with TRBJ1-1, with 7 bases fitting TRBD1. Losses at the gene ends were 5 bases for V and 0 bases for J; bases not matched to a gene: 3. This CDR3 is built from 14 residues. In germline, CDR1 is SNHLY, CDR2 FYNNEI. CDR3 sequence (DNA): TGTGCCAGCAGTATACAGGGGATGAACACTGAAGCTTTCTTT. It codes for CASSIQGMNTEAFF. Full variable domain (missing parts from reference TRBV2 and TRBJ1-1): EPEVTQTPSHQVTQMGQEVILRCVPISNHLYFYWYRQILGQKVEFLVSFYNNEISEKSEIFDDQFSVERPDGSNFTLKIRSTKLEDSAMYFCASSIQGMNTEAFFGQGTRLTVV.

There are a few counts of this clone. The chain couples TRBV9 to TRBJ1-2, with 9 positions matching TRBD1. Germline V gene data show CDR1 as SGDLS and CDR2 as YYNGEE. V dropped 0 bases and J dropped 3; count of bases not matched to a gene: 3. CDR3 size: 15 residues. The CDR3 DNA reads TGTGCCAGCAGCGTAGCCACAGGGGGCCACTATGGCTACACCTTC. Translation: CASSVATGGHYGYTF.

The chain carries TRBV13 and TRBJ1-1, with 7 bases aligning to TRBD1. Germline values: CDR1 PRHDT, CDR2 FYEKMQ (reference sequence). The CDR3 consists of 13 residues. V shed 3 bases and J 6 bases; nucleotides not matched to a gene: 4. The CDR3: CASSFYRGAEAFF. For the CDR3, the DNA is TGTGCCAGCAGCTTCTACAGGGGTGCTGAAGCTTTCTTT. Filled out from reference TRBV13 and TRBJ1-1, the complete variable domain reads AAGVIQSPRHLIKEKRETATLKCYPIPRHDTVYWYQQGPGQDPQFLISFYEKMQSDKGSIPDRFSAQQFSDYHSELNMSSLELGDSALYFCASSFYRGAEAFFGQGTRLTVV.

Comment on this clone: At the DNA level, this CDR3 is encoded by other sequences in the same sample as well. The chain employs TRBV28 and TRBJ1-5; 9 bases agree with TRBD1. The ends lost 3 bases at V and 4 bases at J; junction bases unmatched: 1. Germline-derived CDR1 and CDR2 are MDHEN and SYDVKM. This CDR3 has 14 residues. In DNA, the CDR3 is TGTGCCAGCAGTTTCGGGACAGGGAATCAGCCCCAGCATTTT. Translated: CASSFGTGNQPQHF.

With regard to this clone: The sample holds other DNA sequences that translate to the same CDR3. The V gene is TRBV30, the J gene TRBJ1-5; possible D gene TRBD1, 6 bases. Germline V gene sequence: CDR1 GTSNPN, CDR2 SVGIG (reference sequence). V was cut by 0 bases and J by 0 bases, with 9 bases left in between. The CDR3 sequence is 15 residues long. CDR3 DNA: TGTGCCTGGAGTGTAGGGGGGCCTAGCAATCAGCCCCAGCATTTT. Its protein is CAWSVGGPSNQPQHF.

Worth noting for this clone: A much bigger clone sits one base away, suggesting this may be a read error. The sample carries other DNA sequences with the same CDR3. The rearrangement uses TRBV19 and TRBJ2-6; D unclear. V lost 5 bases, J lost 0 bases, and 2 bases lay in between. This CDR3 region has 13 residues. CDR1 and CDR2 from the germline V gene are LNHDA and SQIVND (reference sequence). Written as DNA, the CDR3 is TGTGCCAGTAGTTTCTCTGGGGCCAACGTCCTGACTTTC. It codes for CASSFSGANVLTF.

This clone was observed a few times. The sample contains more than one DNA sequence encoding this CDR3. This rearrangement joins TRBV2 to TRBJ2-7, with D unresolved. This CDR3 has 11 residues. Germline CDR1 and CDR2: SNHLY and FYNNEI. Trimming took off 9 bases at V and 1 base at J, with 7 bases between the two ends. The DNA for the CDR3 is TGTGCCAGTGGTAGATCCTACGAGCAGTACTTC. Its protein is CASGRSYEQYF.

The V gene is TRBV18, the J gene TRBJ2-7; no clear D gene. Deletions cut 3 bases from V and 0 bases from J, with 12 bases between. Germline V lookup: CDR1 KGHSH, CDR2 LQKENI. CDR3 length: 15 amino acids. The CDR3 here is CASSPNQASSYEQYF. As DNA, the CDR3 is TGTGCCAGCTCACCCAACCAGGCTAGCTCCTACGAGCAGTACTTC.

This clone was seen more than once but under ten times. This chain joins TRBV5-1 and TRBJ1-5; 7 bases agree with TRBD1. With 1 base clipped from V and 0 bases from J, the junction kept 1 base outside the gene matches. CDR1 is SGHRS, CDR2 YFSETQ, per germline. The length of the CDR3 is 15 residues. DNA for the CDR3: TGCGCCAGCAGCTTGACAGGGGATAGCAATCAGCCCCAGCATTTT. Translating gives CASSLTGDSNQPQHF.

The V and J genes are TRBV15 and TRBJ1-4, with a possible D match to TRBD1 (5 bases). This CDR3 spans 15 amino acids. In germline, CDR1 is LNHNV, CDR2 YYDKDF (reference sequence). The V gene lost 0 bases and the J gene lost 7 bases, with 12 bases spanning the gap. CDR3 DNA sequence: TGTGCCACCAGCAGAGAGGCGGTCGGGGGTGAAAAACTGTTTTTT. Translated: CATSREAVGGEKLFF.

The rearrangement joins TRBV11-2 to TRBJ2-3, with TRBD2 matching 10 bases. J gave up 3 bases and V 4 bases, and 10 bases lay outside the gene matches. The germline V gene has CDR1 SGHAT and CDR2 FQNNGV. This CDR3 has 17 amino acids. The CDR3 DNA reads TGTGCCAGCAGCTCTAGCGGGAGAGGTGGGCTTACAGATACGCAGTATTTT. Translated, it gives CASSSSGRGGLTDTQYF.

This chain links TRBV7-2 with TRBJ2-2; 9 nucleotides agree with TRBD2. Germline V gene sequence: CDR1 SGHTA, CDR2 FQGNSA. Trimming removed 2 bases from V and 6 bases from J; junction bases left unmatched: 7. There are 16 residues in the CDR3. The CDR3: CASSLRAGGPAGELFF. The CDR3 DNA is TGTGCCAGCAGCTTACGCGCGGGGGGGCCCGCCGGGGAGCTGTTTTTT.

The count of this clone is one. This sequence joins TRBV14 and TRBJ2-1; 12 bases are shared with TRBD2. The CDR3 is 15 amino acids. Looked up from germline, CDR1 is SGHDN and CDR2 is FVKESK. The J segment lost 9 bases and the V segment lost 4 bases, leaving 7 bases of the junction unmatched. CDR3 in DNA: TGTGCCAGCAGCCGTCTAGCGGGAGGGTCCATTGAGCAGTTCTTC. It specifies CASSRLAGGSIEQFF.

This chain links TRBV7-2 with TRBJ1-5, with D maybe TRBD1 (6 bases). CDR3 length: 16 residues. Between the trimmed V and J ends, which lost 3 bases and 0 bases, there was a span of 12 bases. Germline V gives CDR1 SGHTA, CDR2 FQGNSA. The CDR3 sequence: CASSFSGAGSNQPQHF. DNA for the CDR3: TGTGCCAGCAGCTTTTCAGGGGCCGGTAGCAATCAGCCCCAGCATTTT.

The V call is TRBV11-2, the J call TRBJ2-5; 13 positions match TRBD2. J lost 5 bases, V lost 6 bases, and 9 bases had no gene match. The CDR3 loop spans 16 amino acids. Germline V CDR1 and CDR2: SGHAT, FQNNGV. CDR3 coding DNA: TGTGCCAGCAGTTTTGGACTAGCGGGGGACCTGGAGACCCAGTACTTC. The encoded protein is CASSFGLAGDLETQYF.

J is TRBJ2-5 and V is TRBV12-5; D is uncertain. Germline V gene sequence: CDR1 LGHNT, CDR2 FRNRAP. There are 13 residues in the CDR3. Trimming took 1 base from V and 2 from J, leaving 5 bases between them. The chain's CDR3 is CASGLARQETQYF. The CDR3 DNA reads TGTGCTAGTGGTTTGGCAAGACAAGAGACCCAGTACTTC.

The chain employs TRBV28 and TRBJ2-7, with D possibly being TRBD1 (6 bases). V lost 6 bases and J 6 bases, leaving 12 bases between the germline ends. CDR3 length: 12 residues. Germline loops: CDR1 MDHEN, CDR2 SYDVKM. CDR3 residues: CASSQQGPEQYF. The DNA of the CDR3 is TGTGCCAGCAGCCAACAGGGACCCGAGCAGTACTTC.

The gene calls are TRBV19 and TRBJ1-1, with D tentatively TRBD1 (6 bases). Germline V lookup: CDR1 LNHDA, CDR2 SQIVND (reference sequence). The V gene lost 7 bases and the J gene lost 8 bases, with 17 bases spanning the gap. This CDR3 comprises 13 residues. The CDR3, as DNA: TGTGCCAGTACCACTCTAGACAGGAAAGAAGCTTTCTTT. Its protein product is CASTTLDRKEAFF.

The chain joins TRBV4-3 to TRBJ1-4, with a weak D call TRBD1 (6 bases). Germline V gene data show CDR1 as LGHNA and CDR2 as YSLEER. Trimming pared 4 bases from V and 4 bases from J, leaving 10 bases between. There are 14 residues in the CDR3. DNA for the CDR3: TGCGCCAGCAGCCCGGGACAACGTAATGAAAAACTGTTTTTT. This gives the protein CASSPGQRNEKLFF.

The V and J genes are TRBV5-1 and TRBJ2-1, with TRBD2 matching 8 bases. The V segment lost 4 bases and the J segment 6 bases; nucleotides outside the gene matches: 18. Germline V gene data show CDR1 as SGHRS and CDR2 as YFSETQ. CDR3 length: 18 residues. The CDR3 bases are TGCGCCAGCAGCGCGAATCCGACTAGCGCCGGTTCTTTCAATGAGCAGTTCTTC. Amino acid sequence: CASSANPTSAGSFNEQFF.

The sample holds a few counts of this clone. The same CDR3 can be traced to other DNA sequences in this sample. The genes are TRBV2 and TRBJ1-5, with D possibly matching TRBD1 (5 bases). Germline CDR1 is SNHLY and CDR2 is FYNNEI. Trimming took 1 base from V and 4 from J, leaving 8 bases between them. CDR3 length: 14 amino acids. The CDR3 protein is CASSEGAGNQPQHF. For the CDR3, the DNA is TGTGCCAGCAGTGAAGGGGCAGGGAATCAGCCCCAGCATTTT.

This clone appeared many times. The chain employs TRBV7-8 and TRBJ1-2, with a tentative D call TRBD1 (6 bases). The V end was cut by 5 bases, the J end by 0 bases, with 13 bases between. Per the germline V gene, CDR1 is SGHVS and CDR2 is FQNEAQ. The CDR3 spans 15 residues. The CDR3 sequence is CASSPRQVANYGYTF. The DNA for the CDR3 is TGTGCCAGCAGCCCAAGACAGGTAGCTAACTATGGCTACACCTTC.

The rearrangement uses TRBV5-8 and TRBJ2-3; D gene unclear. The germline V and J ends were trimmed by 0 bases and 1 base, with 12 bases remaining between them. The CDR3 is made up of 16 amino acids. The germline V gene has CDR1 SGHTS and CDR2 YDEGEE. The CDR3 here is CASSLVVAPGTDTQYF. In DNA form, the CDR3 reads TGTGCCAGCAGCTTGGTAGTAGCTCCTGGCACAGATACGCAGTATTTT.

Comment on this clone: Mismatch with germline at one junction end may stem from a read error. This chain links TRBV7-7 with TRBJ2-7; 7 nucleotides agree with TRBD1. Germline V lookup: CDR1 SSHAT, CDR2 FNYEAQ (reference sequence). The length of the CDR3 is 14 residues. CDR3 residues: CASSPGDRAYEQYF. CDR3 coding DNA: TGTGCTAGCAGCCCTGGTGACAGGGCCTACGAGCAGTACTTC.

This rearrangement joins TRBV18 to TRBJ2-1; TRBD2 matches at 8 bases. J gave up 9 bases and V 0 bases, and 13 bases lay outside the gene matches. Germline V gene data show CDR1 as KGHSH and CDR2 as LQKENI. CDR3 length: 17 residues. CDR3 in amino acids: CASSPPRSGTSRSEQFF. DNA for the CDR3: TGTGCCAGCTCACCACCTCGTAGCGGGACCTCACGGAGTGAGCAGTTCTTC.